This T cell receptor beta chain was profiled in a study of control samples from healthy donors and cancer patients. Only in-frame clones appear in the TCRdb table, and some are missing; sequencing was by immunoSEQ multiplex PCR. The sample lists tens of thousands of clones; about nine tenths were seen once. V dropped 4 bases and J dropped 0 bases, with 4 bases sitting between them. Germline V CDR1 and CDR2: KGHDR, SFDVKD. The CDR3 covers 13 residues. The sequencing input was blood. The rearrangement links TRBV24-1 to TRBJ2-3; no reliable D call. The sequence derives from a man over 45 in good health. CDR3 sequence: CATSETSTDTQYF. In DNA form, the CDR3 reads TGTGCCACCAGTGAAACCAGCACAGATACGCAGTATTTT.